This T cell receptor (beta chain) was sequenced in a study of OX40 agonist ivuxolimab in advanced cancers. Study-level background: Ivuxolimab, which targeted the costimulatory receptor OX40 (CD134), was an agonistic, fully human IgG2 monoclonal antibody. Intravenous ivuxolimab was administered to patients every 2 weeks at six dose levels: 0.01, 0.1, 0.3, 1.5, 3 and 10 mg/kg. Among the roughly 50 dose-escalation patients, some 19 had hepatocellular carcinoma, around 15 melanoma, 9 renal cell carcinoma and 9 head and neck cancer. In the dose-escalation cohort, approximately 80% of patients were male, and the mean age was 60 years with a range of about 20 to 90. Prior anti-PD-1, anti-PD-L1 or anti-CTLA-4 therapy was permitted, and checkpoint inhibitors had been received by around 40% of dose-escalation patients. Three dose-escalation patients achieved partial responses, one with hepatocellular carcinoma and two with cutaneous melanoma. The purpose of peripheral TCRbeta sequencing was to test whether ivuxolimab changed TCR sequence diversity and led to clonal T-cell expansion. The monotherapy dose-escalation portion (N of about 50 patients) of the phase I ivuxolimab trial is reported in the paper.

With regard to this clone: This receptor's antigen is unknown. The input lacks base qualities; no much larger clone sits a single base away.

Genomic DNA was isolated from the sorted cells so that the TCRbeta CDR3 region could be sequenced. The immunoSEQ Assay was used for sequencing of TCRbeta CDR3 regions. In its TCRdb copy, this immuneACCESS table keeps in-frame sequences only and misses some clones. Where compared with another copy, unresolved V genes explain less than half of these, and the others have no known cause. This sample comprises tens of thousands of clones, around 91% of them detected only once. Jointly, the top ten make up 0.7% to 1% of the sample. Study-wide findings and limitations: After ivuxolimab, more expanded clones were found on average in CD8+ T cells than in CD4+ T cells. In the 0.1-3.0 mg/kg groups, partial responders were among the patients with the lowest normalized peripheral clonal expansion, particularly in CD8+ T cells. The antigen specificity of the peripheral T cells that underwent clonal expansion was not determined. Clonal expansion of both CD4+ and CD8+ blood T cells was observed from baseline to week 6 at doses 0.1 to 3.0 mg/kg. Low levels of normalized T-cell clonal expansion were also seen in some patients who did not respond.

Counted from cysteine to phenylalanine, this CDR3 has 15 amino acids. CDR3 DNA is the only sequence kept; it has 45 bases, read in frame from the first base. V is reduced by 0 bases and J by 6 bases, leaving a spacing of 13 bases between them. Taken from the germline V gene, the CDR1 and CDR2 loops are SGDLS and YYNGEE. Patients with autoimmune disease history or receiving systemic immunosuppression were excluded from the trial. Peripheral blood for TCR sequencing was collected from all dose cohorts at baseline, on cycle 4 day 1, and on cycle 7 day 1. The samples were drawn from a first-in-human, open-label, multicenter phase I dose-escalation trial of ivuxolimab. The trial enrolled adults with locally advanced or metastatic head and neck squamous cell, hepatocellular, melanoma or renal cell carcinoma. Before TCR sequencing, CD4+ T cells and CD8+ T cells from peripheral blood were sorted into separate populations.

The origin of this receptor is an adult with an advanced solid tumor such as melanoma, head and neck, liver or kidney cancer. The chain joins TRBV9 to TRBJ1-5; the D gene cannot be resolved reliably. The starting material was CD4+ or CD8+ T cells sorted from blood, obtained in a trial of the OX40 agonist ivuxolimab. Here the CDR3 is given as CASSVEGSSGQPQHF. The DNA reads as follows: TGTGCCAGCAGCGTAGAGGGAAGCTCGGGTCAGCCCCAGCATTTT.